The 27 T cell receptor beta chains presented below share a single source sample, sequenced in a study of T-cell memory formation after mild COVID-19. TCRdb recomputed calls from the 5' RACE reads with MiXCR, one row per CDR3 protein. The table shows more than 250,000 distinct CDR3 sequences, with roughly a sixth occurring only once. What was sequenced was PBMCs or a T cell subset sorted from them (not recorded which). These receptors were collected from a man aged 18 to 29 who had mild COVID-19 (a few samples of this study predate the infection). Cell type and time point are not known.

The sample holds many counts of this clonotype. This chain connects TRBV11-1 to TRBJ2-5; 7 bases line up with TRBD1. With V trimmed by 6 bases and J by 3 bases, 10 bases remained unmatched. The CDR3 has 15 residues. Germline V gives CDR1 SGHAT, CDR2 FQDESV (reference sequence). The CDR3 DNA is TGTGCCAGCAGGAACCGGGACAGAGGGGAAGAGACCCAGTACTTC. It specifies CASRNRDRGEETQYF.

The rearrangement joins TRBV29-1 to TRBJ2-3; no clear D. V dropped 8 bases and J dropped 6 bases, with 15 bases sitting between them. CDR1 SQVTM and CDR2 ANQGSEA come from the germline V gene. The CDR3 is made up of 12 amino acids. CDR3 coding DNA: TGCAGCTTCTCCGGACCGACCGATACGCAGTATTTT. Translation: CSFSGPTDTQYF.

In its sample, this clonotype was seen a few times. The rearrangement uses TRBV7-6 and TRBJ2-3; TRBD1 matches at 8 bases. Germline V CDR1 and CDR2: SGHVS, FNYEAQ. J lost 3 bases, V lost 5 bases, and 7 bases had no gene match. This CDR3 has 15 amino acids. CDR3 sequence (DNA): TGTGCCAGCAGCACTACGGACAGGGCGACAGATACGCAGTATTTT. Amino acid sequence: CASSTTDRATDTQYF.

The chain links TRBV20-1 to TRBJ2-3; a weak D match, TRBD2 (5 bases). Deletions cut 6 bases from V and 1 base from J, with 17 bases between. Germline CDR1 and CDR2: DFQATT and SNEGSKA (reference sequence). The CDR3 length is 15 residues. The CDR3 reads CSASGLALGTDTQYF. CDR3 coding DNA: TGCAGTGCCAGCGGCCTAGCTTTAGGCACAGATACGCAGTATTTT.

The chain recombines TRBV5-1 with TRBJ1-2, with a possible D match to TRBD1 (6 bases). The CDR3 is made up of 14 amino acids. The germline V gene encodes CDR1 SGHRS and CDR2 YFSETQ. Trimming removed 2 bases from V and 1 base from J, with 9 bases in between. Here the CDR3 reads CASSLQGHNYGYTF. In DNA form, the CDR3 reads TGCGCCAGCAGCTTACAGGGACATAACTATGGCTACACCTTC.

This clonotype was seen only a few times. V usage is TRBV7-2 and J usage is TRBJ1-4; 7 nucleotides match TRBD1. This CDR3 spans 16 amino acids. Germline trimming cut 9 bases from V and 5 bases from J; bases unmatched to any gene: 15. The germline V gene encodes CDR1 SGHTA and CDR2 FQGNSA. The CDR3 DNA reads as TGTGCCAGTAAAAGAGCCTGGGACAGCACCAATGAAAAACTGTTTTTT. It encodes CASKRAWDSTNEKLFF.

The rearrangement uses TRBV20-1 and TRBJ2-7, with a weak D call TRBD2 (6 bases). Trimming took off 2 bases at V and 3 bases at J, with 14 bases between the two ends. The germline CDR1 and CDR2 sequences are DFQATT and SNEGSKA (reference sequence). The CDR3 consists of 14 residues. The CDR3 is CSARFRGRFYEQYF. Written as DNA, the CDR3 is TGCAGTGCTAGATTCCGGGGGAGATTCTACGAGCAGTACTTC.

The chain recombines TRBV7-2 with TRBJ2-2; D not resolved. V shed 7 bases and J shed 6 bases, with 18 bases lying between them. Germline CDR1 SGHTA, CDR2 FQGNSA. The CDR3 length is 15 residues. For the CDR3, the DNA is TGTGCCAGCACCTTTCCCGAAACCATAGCCGGGGAGCTGTTTTTT. It yields the protein CASTFPETIAGELFF.

This clonotype was observed a few times. The chain links TRBV5-1 to TRBJ2-7, with D possibly called TRBD1 or TRBD2 (5 bases each). The CDR3 consists of 15 residues. CDR1 SGHRS and CDR2 YFSETQ come from the germline V gene. Trimming removed 0 bases from V and 0 bases from J, with 10 bases in between. The CDR3 nucleotides read TGCGCCAGCAGCTTGGCAATGGGACGCTCCTACGAGCAGTACTTC. This codes for CASSLAMGRSYEQYF. The full variable domain, its missing parts supplied by reference TRBV5-1 and TRBJ2-7, is KAGVTQTPRYLIKTRGQQVTLSCSPISGHRSVSWYQQTPGQGLQFLFEYFSETQRNKGNFPGRFSGRQFSNSRSEMNVSTLELGDSALYLCASSLAMGRSYEQYFGPGTRLTVT.

The rearrangement links TRBV12-3 or TRBV12-4 to TRBJ1-1, with D maybe TRBD1 (6 bases). The CDR3 covers 17 residues. The ends were cut back, 5 bases at V and 1 base at J, with 20 bases in the middle. CDR3 nucleotide sequence: TGTGCCAGCAGTCGCCCTTGGGGGGGCCTCCCGAACACTGAAGCTTTCTTT. Its translation: CASSRPWGGLPNTEAFF.

This clonotype has just a few counts. The rearrangement uses TRBV25-1 and TRBJ2-1; TRBD2 matches 11 bases. Germline values: CDR1 MGHDK, CDR2 SYGVNS. This CDR3 spans 15 amino acids. V trimming: 3 bases; J trimming: 7 bases; junction bases outside the gene matches: 5. The CDR3 DNA reads TGTGCCAGCAGTGACGGGGCTAGCGGGGGGAATGAGCAGTTCTTC. Protein sequence: CASSDGASGGNEQFF.

This clonotype was counted only a few times. The V call is TRBV19, the J call TRBJ1-2; the D is unclear. Germline V gene data show CDR1 as LNHDA and CDR2 as SQIVND (reference sequence). Deletions cut 4 bases from V and 2 bases from J, with 8 bases between. This CDR3 has 13 residues. CDR3 sequence (DNA): TGTGCCAGTAGTACAGATTCCAACTATGGCTACACCTTC. It encodes CASSTDSNYGYTF.

The CDR3 protein is CASSFPPGSGANVLTF. The CDR3 DNA sequence: TGTGCCAGCAGCTTTCCGCCGGGGTCTGGGGCCAACGTCCTGACTTTC. The chain recombines TRBV7-9 with TRBJ2-6, with a possible D match to TRBD2 (5 bases). There are 16 residues in the CDR3. The germline CDR1 and CDR2 sequences are SEHNR and FQNEAQ (reference sequence). V was trimmed by 3 bases and J by 1 base, leaving 10 bases between them.

This clonotype was counted a few times. The chain's CDR3 is CASSLGHLGAKNIQYF. Written as DNA, the CDR3 is TGTGCCAGCAGCTTAGGACACCTGGGAGCCAAAAACATTCAGTACTTC. V gene TRBV11-2 combines with J gene TRBJ2-4; no clear D gene. Germline CDR1 is SGHAT and CDR2 is FQNNGV. Trimming cost V 1 base and J 0 bases, with 10 bases left between them. The CDR3 covers 16 residues.

In this sample, this clonotype turned up a few times. The chain combines TRBV18 with TRBJ1-6; maybe TRBD1 (5 bases). The V end lost 0 bases, the J end lost 7 bases, and 13 bases lay between the germline ends. The CDR3 length is 16 residues. Germline CDR1 reads KGHSH; CDR2 reads LQKENI. CDR3 sequence: CASSPPIWAGNSPLHF. The CDR3 region has the DNA TGTGCCAGCTCACCACCTATCTGGGCAGGGAATTCACCCCTCCACTTT.

The rearrangement joins TRBV6-6 to TRBJ1-4; 11 nucleotides match TRBD1. Germline CDR1 reads MNHNY; CDR2 reads SVGAGI (reference sequence). The CDR3 covers 16 residues. Trimming took 4 bases from V and 4 from J; bases not matched to a gene: 5. CDR3 in amino acids: CASSFGQGAVNEKLFF. CDR3 DNA sequence: TGTGCCAGCAGTTTCGGACAGGGGGCGGTTAATGAAAAACTGTTTTTT.

In this sample, this clonotype turned up a few times. The chain has TRBV28 and TRBJ2-3; the D gene is possibly TRBD2 (6 bases). Trimming removed 8 bases from V and 1 base from J, with 16 bases in between. Germline CDR1 reads MDHEN; CDR2 reads SYDVKM. The CDR3 consists of 15 residues. CDR3 bases: TGTGCCAGCGAGCCGAGTGGGGAGGGCACAGATACGCAGTATTTT. Translating it yields CASEPSGEGTDTQYF.

This clonotype was counted between two and nine times. This chain connects TRBV4-3 to TRBJ1-6; unclear D gene. Germline values: CDR1 LGHNA, CDR2 YSLEER. The CDR3 covers 16 residues. Trimming took off 0 bases at V and 5 bases at J, with 11 bases between the two ends. The CDR3 nucleotides read TGCGCCAGCAGCCAAGAATGGCCCCCCGATAATTCACCCCTCCACTTT. Its translation is CASSQEWPPDNSPLHF.

This clonotype was seen a few times. The chain employs TRBV9 and TRBJ2-1, with D hard to call. The CDR3 has 13 amino acids. Germline V gene sequence: CDR1 SGDLS, CDR2 YYNGEE. V lost 7 bases to trimming and J lost 0 bases, with 8 bases between them. The CDR3 loop is CASGVGSYNEQFF. The CDR3, as DNA: TGTGCCAGCGGGGTGGGCTCCTACAATGAGCAGTTCTTC.

The V call is TRBV27, the J call TRBJ1-6; D ambiguous. V lost 2 bases, J lost 8 bases, and 10 bases lay in between. Germline lookup yields CDR1 MNHEY and CDR2 SMNVEV (reference sequence). This CDR3 region has 14 residues. The CDR3 DNA reads as TGTGCCAGCAGTTTACGCACGGCCCATTCACCCCTCCACTTT. Protein: CASSLRTAHSPLHF.

This clonotype occurred a few times. The chain couples TRBV7-2 to TRBJ1-2; unclear D gene. The CDR3 contains 16 residues. V shed 0 bases and J shed 0 bases, with 11 bases lying between them. The germline CDR1 and CDR2 sequences are SGHTA and FQGNSA. The CDR3 bases are TGTGCCAGCAGCTTAGCAGCGACTCGAGCTAACTATGGCTACACCTTC. Amino acids: CASSLAATRANYGYTF.

The chain joins TRBV7-6 to TRBJ1-4; D is ambiguous. Trimming removed 5 bases from V and 8 bases from J, with 15 bases in between. This CDR3 is built from 14 residues. The germline V gene encodes CDR1 SGHVS and CDR2 FNYEAQ. CDR3 amino acids: CASSGSGSREKLFF. The CDR3 nucleotides are TGTGCCAGCAGCGGGTCAGGCTCTCGGGAAAAACTGTTTTTT.

This clonotype was seen more than once but under ten times. The junction shows a germline mismatch at one end, possibly a read error. This chain joins TRBV27 and TRBJ1-6, with D possibly TRBD1 on 6 matching bases. From germline, CDR1 is MNHEY and CDR2 SMNVEV (reference sequence). The CDR3 has 13 residues. The CDR3: CDSKSGGGSPLHF. The CDR3 DNA reads as TGTGACAGCAAGTCTGGGGGCGGTTCACCCCTCCACTTT.

The rearrangement joins TRBV24-1 to TRBJ2-1, with 13 bases aligning to TRBD2. From germline, CDR1 is KGHDR and CDR2 SFDVKD. CDR3 size: 17 residues. V dropped 5 bases and J dropped 3; count of bases not matched to a gene: 6. Here the CDR3 DNA reads TGTGCCACCAGTGGGACTAGCGGGGGCCGAAACTACAATGAGCAGTTCTTC. Protein product: CATSGTSGGRNYNEQFF.

The chain is built from TRBV7-8 and TRBJ1-2; 11 positions match TRBD1. CDR1 is SGHVS and CDR2 is FQNEAQ in the germline V gene. This CDR3 is built from 16 residues. Trimming cost V 4 bases and J 4 bases; bases outside gene matches: 8. The CDR3 DNA follows: TGTGCCAGCAGCTACCGGACAGGGGGCCTAGTCTATGGCTACACCTTC. Translation gives CASSYRTGGLVYGYTF.

The chain links TRBV7-2 to TRBJ1-3; perhaps TRBD1 as D (5 bases). The CDR3 runs 16 residues. CDR1 and CDR2 (germline): SGHTA, FQGNSA. Trimming shortened V by 3 bases and J by 0 bases, and 12 bases separated the two germline ends. The CDR3 DNA reads TGTGCCAGCAGCTTCGGACATCCCGCCTCTGGAAACACCATATATTTT. Protein sequence: CASSFGHPASGNTIYF.

This clonotype was seen a few times. V gene TRBV7-3 combines with J gene TRBJ1-1; D not resolved. The CDR3 totals 13 residues. V lost 8 bases, J lost 1 base, and 11 bases lay in between. Germline CDR1 is SGHTA and CDR2 is FQGTGA. CDR3 sequence (DNA): TGTGCCAGCGGAGGAGGCGGGAACACTGAAGCTTTCTTT. It specifies CASGGGGNTEAFF.